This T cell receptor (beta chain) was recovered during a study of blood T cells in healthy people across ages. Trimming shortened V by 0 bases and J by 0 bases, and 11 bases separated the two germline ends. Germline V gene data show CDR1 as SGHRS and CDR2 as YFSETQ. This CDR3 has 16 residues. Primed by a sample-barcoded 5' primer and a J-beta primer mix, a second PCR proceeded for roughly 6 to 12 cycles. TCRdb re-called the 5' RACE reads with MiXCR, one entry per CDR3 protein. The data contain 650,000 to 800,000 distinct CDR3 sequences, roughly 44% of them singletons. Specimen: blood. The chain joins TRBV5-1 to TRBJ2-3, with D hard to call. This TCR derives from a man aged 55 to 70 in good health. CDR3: CASSLVPGSSTDTQYF. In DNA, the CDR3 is TGCGCCAGCAGCTTGGTCCCAGGTTCTAGCACAGATACGCAGTATTTT.